This TCR beta chain derives from a study of T cells in Graves' hyperthyroidism and ophthalmopathy. CDR1 and CDR2 from the germline V gene are SGHVS and FNYEAQ. The CDR3 contains 17 residues. Trimming took 1 base from V and 3 from J, leaving 15 bases between them. Notes on the study in general: Researchers found most expanded thyroid clonotypes above 0.001 in blood as well.

Diagnosis of hyperthyroidism was new in patients aged 18 to 65, and its duration was under 2 months. TCR beta CDR3 region amplification was performed from RNA transcripts. The TCR CDR3 first-round RT-PCR relied on the HTBI primer set. TCRdb independently ran MiXCR on the multiplex PCR reads; one entry per CDR3 protein. The sample holds approximately 210,000 distinct CDR3 sequences, roughly a sixth seen once. Concerning this clonotype itself: Its specificity is not known.

This receptor was identified in a man over 45 with Graves' hyperthyroidism. The rearrangement uses TRBV7-6 and TRBJ2-2, with unresolved D. The specimen was blood. CDR3 coding DNA: TGTGCCAGCAGCTTAGATGGCTTGATTTCGTACACCGGGGAGCTGTTTTTT. Protein: CASSLDGLISYTGELFF.